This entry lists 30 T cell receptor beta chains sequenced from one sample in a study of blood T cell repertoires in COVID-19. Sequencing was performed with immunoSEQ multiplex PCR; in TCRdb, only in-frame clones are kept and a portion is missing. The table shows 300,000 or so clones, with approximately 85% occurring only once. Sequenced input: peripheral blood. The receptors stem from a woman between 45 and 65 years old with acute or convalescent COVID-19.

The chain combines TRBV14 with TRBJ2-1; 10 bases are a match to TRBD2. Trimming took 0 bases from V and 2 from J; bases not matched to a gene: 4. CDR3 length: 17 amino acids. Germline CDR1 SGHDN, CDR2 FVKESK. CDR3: CASSQDVLAGPYNEQFF. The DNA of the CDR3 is TGTGCCAGCAGCCAAGATGTACTAGCGGGGCCCTACAATGAGCAGTTCTTC.

The DNA for the CDR3 is TGTGCCAGCAGCTTGGTCCTAGCGGGAGCATGGGATACGCAGTATTTT. Amino acid sequence: CASSLVLAGAWDTQYF. The chain links TRBV5-8 to TRBJ2-3; TRBD2 matches at 10 bases. The ends lost 0 bases at V and 6 bases at J; junction bases unmatched: 7. This CDR3 has 16 residues. Per germline, CDR1 SGHTS and CDR2 YDEGEE.

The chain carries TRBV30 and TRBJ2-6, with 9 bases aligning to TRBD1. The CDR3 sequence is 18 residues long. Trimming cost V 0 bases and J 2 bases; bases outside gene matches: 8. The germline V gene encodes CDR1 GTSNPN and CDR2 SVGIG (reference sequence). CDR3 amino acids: CAWSVGGTGFPGANVLTF. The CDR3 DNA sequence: TGTGCCTGGAGTGTGGGTGGGACAGGGTTCCCTGGGGCCAACGTCCTGACTTTC.

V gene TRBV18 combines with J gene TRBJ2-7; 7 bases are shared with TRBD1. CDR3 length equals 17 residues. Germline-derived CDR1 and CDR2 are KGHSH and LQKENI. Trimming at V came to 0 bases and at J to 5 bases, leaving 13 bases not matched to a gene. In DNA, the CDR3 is TGTGCCAGCTCACCACCCTTTACAGGGGAGAGAAGCGACGAGCAGTACTTC. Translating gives CASSPPFTGERSDEQYF.

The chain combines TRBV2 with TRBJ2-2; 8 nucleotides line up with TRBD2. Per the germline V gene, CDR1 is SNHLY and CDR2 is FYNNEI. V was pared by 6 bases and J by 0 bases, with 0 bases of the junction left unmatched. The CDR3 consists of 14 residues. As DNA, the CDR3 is TGTGCCAGCAGACTAGCGGCGAACACCGGGGAGCTGTTTTTT. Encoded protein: CASRLAANTGELFF.

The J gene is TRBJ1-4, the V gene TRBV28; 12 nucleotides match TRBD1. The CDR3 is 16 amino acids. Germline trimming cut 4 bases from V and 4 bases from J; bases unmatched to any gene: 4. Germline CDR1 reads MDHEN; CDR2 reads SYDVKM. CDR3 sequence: CASSSGTGGLNEKLFF. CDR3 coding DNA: TGTGCCAGCAGTTCCGGGACAGGGGGCCTTAATGAAAAACTGTTTTTT.

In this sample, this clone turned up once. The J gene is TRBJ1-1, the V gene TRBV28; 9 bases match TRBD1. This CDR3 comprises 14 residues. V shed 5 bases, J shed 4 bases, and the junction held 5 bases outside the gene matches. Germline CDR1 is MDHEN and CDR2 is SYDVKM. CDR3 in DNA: TGTGCCAGCAGTGATGGACAGGGGCGCACTGAAGCTTTCTTT. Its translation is CASSDGQGRTEAFF. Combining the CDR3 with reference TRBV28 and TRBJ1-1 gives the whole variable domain DVKVTQSSRYLVKRTGEKVFLECVQDMDHENMFWYRQDPGLGLRLIYFSYDVKMKEKGDIPEGYSVSREKKERFSLILESASTNQTSMYLCASSDGQGRTEAFFGQGTRLTVV.

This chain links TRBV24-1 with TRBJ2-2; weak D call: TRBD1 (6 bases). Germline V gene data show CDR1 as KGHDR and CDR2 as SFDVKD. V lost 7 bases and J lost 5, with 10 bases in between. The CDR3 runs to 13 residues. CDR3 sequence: CATRGTGTGELFF. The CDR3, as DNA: TGTGCCACCAGGGGTACAGGGACCGGGGAGCTGTTTTTT.

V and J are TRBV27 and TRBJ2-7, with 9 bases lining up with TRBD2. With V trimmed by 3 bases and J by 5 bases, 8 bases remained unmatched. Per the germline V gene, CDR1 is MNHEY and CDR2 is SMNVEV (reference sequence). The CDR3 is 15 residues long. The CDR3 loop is CASSFRREGYNEQYF. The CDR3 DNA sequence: TGTGCCAGCAGTTTTCGGCGGGAGGGCTATAACGAGCAGTACTTC.

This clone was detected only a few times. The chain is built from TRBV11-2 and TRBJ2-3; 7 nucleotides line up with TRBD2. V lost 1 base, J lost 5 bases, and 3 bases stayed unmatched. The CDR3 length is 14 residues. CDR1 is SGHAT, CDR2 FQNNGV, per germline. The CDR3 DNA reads TGTGCCAGCAGCTTAGGTCCGGGAGGAGATACGCAGTATTTT. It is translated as CASSLGPGGDTQYF.

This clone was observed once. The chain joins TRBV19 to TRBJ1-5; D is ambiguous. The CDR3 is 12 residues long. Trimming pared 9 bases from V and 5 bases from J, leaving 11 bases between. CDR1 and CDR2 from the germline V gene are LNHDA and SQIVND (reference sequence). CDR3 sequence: CASRLGDQPQHF. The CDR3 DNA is TGTGCCAGCCGACTCGGTGATCAGCCCCAGCATTTT. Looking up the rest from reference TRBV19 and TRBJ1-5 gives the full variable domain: DGGITQSPKYLFRKEGQNVTLSCEQNLNHDAMYWYRQDPGQGLRLIYYSQIVNDFQKGDIAEGYSVSREKKESFPLTVTSAQKNPTAFYLCASRLGDQPQHFGDGTRLSIL.

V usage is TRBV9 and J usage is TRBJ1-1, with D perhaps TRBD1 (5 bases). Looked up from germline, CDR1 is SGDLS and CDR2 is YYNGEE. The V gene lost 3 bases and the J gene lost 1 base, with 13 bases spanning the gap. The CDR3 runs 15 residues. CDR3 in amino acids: CASSASDSQNTEAFF. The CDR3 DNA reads TGTGCCAGCAGCGCATCCGACAGTCAGAACACTGAAGCTTTCTTT.

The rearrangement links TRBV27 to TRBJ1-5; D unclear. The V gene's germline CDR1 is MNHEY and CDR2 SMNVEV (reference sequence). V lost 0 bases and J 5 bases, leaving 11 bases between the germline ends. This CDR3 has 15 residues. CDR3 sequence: CASSLSSRFDQPQHF. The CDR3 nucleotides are TGTGCCAGCAGTTTATCGTCGCGGTTCGATCAGCCCCAGCATTTT.

CDR3 sequence reads: CSVERGSPYEQYF. In nucleotides, the CDR3 is TGCAGCGTTGAAAGGGGCAGTCCCTACGAGCAGTACTTC. The chain is built from TRBV29-1 and TRBJ2-7, with D possibly being TRBD1 (5 bases). V was cut by 2 bases and J by 2 bases, with 10 bases left in between. This CDR3 has 13 amino acids. Germline CDR1 is SQVTM and CDR2 is ANQGSEA.

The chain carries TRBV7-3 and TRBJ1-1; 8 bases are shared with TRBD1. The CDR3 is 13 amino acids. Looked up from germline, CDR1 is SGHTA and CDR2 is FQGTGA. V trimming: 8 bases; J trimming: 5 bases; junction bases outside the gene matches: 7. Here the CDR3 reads CASRGTGGTEAFF. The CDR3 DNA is TGTGCCAGCCGCGGGACAGGAGGAACTGAAGCTTTCTTT.

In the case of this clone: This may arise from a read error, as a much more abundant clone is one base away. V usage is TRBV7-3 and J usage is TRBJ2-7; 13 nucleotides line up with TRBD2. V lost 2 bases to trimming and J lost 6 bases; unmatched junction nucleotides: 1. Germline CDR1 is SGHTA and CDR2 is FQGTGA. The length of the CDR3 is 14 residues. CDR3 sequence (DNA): TGTGCCAGCAGCTTAGGACTAGCGGGAGCCGAGCAGTACTTC. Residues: CASSLGLAGAEQYF.

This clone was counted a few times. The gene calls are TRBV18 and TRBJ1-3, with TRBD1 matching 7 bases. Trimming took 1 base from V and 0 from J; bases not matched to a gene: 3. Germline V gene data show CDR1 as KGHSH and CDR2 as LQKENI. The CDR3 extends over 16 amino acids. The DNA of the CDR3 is TGTGCCAGCTCACCACGGACAGGTGTCTCTGGAAACACCATATATTTT. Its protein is CASSPRTGVSGNTIYF. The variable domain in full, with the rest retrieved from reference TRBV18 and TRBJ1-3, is NAGVMQNPRHLVRRRGQEARLRCSPMKGHSHVYWYRQLPEEGLKFMVYLQKENIIDESGMPKERFSAEFPKEGPSILRIQQVVRGDSAAYFCASSPRTGVSGNTIYFGEGSWLTVV.

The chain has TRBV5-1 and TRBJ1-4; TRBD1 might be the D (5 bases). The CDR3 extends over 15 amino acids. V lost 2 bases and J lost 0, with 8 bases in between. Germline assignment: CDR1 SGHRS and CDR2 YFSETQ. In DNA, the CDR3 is TGCGCCAGCAGCTTAGAACAGGCAACTAATGAAAAACTGTTTTTT. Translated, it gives CASSLEQATNEKLFF.

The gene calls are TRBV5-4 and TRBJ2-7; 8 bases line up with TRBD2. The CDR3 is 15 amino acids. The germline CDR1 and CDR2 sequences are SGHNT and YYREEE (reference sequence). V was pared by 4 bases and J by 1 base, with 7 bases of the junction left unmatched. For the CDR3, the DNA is TGTGCCAGCAGCCTGGCGGGGGGCTTATCCTACGAGCAGTACTTC. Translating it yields CASSLAGGLSYEQYF.

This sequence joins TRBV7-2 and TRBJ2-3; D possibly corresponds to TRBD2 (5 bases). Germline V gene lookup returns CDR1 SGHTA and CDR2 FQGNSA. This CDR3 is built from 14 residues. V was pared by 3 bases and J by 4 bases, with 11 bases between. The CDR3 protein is CASSFPRGPDTQYF. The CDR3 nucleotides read TGTGCCAGCAGCTTCCCCCGCGGGCCAGATACGCAGTATTTT.

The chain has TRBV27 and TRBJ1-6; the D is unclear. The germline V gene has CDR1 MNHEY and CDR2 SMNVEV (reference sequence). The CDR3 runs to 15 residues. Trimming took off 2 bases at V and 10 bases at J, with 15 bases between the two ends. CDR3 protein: CASSLGGLGVSPLHF. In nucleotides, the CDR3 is TGTGCCAGCAGTTTAGGAGGGTTGGGCGTCTCACCCCTCCACTTT.

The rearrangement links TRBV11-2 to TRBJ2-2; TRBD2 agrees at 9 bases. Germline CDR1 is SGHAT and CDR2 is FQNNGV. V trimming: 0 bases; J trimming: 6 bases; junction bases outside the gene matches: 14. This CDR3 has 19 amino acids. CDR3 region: CASSLEASGIRSAPGELFF. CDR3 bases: TGTGCCAGCAGCTTAGAGGCTAGCGGGATAAGGAGTGCGCCCGGGGAGCTGTTTTTT.

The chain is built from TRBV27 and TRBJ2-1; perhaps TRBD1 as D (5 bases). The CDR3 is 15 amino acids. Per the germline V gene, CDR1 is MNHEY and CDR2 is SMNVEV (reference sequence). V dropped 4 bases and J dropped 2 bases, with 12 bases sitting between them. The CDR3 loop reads CASSSNRIAYNEQFF. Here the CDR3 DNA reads TGTGCCAGCAGTTCAAACAGGATAGCCTACAATGAGCAGTTCTTC.

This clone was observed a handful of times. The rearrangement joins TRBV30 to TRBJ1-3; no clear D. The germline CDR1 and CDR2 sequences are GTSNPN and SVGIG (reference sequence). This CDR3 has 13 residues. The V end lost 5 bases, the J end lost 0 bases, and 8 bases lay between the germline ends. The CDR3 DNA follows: TGTGCCTGGCGCTGGAGCTCTGGAAACACCATATATTTT. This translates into CAWRWSSGNTIYF.

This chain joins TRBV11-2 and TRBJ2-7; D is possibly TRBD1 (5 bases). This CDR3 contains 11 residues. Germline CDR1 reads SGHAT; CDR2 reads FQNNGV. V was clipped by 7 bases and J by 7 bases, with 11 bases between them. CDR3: CASTQGLEQYF. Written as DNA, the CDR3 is TGTGCCAGCACCCAGGGCTTGGAGCAGTACTTC.

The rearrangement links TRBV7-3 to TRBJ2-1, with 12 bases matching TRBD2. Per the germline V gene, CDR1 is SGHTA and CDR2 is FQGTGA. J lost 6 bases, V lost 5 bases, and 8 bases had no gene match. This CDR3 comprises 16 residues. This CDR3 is CASSPLGLAGTNEQFF. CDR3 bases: TGTGCCAGCAGCCCCCTCGGACTAGCGGGAACCAATGAGCAGTTCTTC.

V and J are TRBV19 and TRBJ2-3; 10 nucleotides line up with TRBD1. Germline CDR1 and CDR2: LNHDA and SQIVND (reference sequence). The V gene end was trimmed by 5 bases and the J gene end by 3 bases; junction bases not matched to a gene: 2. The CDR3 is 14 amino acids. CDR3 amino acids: CASSDRGRTDTQYF. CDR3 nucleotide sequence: TGTGCCAGTAGTGACAGGGGGCGTACAGATACGCAGTATTTT.

Written as DNA, the CDR3 is TGTGCCAGCAGTTTAGGGTTAGCGGGCTCCTACGAGCAGTACTTC. Its translation: CASSLGLAGSYEQYF. This chain connects TRBV27 to TRBJ2-7; 7 bases map to TRBD2. The length of the CDR3 is 15 residues. V lost 2 bases and J lost 0; bases outside the gene matches: 4. The V gene's germline CDR1 is MNHEY and CDR2 SMNVEV (reference sequence).

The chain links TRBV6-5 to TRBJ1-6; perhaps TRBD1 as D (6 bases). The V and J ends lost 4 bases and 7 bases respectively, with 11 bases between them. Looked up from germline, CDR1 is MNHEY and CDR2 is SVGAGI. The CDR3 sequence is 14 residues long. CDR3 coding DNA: TGTGCCAGCAGTTGGGGGCTCGGCAATTCACCCCTCCACTTT. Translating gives CASSWGLGNSPLHF.

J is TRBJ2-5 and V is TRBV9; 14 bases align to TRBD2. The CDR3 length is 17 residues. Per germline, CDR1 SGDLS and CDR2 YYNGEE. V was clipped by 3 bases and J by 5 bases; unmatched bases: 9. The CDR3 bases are TGTGCCAGCAGCGGGAGGACTAGCGGGAGGTTTCCGGAGACCCAGTACTTC. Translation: CASSGRTSGRFPETQYF.